This T cell receptor (beta chain) stems from a study of cytomegalovirus exposure and HLA in healthy donors. Study-wide points: Highly shared sequence variants in one cluster were likely a sequencing artifact.

The PCR ran on 60 Vbeta and 13 Jbeta primers. Sequenced by immunoSEQ multiplex PCR; TCRdb stores in-frame clones only, minus some. The sample gives 120,000 or so clones, over 60% of which show up once; about 2.9% is in the top ten. Details on this clone: Its antigen is unknown.

The length of the CDR3 is 15 residues. The germline gives CDR1 LNHDA, CDR2 SQIVND (reference sequence). Deletions cut 5 bases from V and 5 bases from J, with 18 bases between. This rearrangement joins TRBV19 to TRBJ1-1, with unresolved D. The receptor was derived from an older woman in good health and CMV-seropositive. Sequencing used PBMCs. CDR3 region: CASSLSRRFWTEAFF. CDR3 DNA: TGTGCCAGTAGTTTATCGAGGAGGTTTTGGACTGAAGCTTTCTTT.